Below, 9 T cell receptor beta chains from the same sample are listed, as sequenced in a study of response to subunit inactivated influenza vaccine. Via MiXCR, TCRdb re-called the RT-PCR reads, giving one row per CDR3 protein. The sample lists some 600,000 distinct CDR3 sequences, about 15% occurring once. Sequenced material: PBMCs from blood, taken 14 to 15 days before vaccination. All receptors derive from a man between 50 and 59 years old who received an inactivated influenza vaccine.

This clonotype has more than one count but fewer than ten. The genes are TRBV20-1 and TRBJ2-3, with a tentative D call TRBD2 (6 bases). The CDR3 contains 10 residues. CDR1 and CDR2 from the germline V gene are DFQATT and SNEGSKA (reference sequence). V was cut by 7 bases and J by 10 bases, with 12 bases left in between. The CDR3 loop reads CSGRLESQYF. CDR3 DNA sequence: TGCAGTGGGAGACTAGAGTCGCAGTATTTT.

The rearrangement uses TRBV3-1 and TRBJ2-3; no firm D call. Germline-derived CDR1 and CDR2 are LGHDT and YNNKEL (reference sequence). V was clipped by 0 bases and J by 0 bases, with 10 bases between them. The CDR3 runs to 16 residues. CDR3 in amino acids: CASSQDPSPSTDTQYF. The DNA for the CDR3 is TGTGCCAGCAGCCAAGACCCGTCCCCTAGCACAGATACGCAGTATTTT.

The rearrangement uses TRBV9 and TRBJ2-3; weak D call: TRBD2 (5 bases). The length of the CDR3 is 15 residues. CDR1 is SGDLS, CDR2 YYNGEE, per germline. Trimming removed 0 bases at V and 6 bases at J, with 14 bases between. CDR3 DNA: TGTGCCAGCAGCGTAGGAACTAGGCCCGGGGATACGCAGTATTTT. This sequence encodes CASSVGTRPGDTQYF.

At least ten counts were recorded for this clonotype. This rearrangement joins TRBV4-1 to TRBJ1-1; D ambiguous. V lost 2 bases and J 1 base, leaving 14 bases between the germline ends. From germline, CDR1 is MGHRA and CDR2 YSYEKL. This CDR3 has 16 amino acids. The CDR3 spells CASSQPLVGWNTEAFF. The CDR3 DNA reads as TGCGCCAGCAGCCAACCACTTGTCGGCTGGAACACTGAAGCTTTCTTT.

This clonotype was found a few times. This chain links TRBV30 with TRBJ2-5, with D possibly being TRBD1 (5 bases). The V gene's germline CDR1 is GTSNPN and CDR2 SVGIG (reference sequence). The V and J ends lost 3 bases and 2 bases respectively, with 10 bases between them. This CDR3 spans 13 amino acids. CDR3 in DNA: TGTGCCTGGAGAAGGGCAGGGCAAGAGACCCAGTACTTC. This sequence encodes CAWRRAGQETQYF.

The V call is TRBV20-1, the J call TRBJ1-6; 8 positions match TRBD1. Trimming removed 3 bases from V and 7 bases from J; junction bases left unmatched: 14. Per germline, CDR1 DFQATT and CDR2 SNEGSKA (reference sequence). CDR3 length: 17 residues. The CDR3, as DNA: TGCAGTGCTAGCTTAAGAGCTAGAGGACAGGGAAATTCACCCCTCCACTTT. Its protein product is CSASLRARGQGNSPLHF.

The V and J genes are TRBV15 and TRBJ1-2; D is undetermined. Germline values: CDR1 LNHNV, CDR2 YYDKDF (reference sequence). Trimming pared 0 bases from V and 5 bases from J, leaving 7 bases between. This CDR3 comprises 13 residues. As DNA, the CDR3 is TGTGCCACCAGCAGAGATCCACCTTATGGCTACACCTTC. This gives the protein CATSRDPPYGYTF.

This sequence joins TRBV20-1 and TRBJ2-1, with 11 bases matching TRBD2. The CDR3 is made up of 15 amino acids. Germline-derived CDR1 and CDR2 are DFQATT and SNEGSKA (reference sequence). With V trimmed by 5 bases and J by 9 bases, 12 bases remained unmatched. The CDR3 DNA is TGCAGTGCTCAAAGTAGCGGGGGGGCCTCCGCTGAGCAGTTCTTC. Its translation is CSAQSSGGASAEQFF.

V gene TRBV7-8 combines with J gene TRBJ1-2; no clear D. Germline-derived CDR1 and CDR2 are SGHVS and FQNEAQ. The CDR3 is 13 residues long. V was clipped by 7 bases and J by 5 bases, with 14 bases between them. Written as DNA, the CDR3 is TGTGCCAGCACCAAGGAGAGGGCTTATGGCTACACCTTC. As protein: CASTKERAYGYTF.